What follows is one T cell receptor beta chain and its context. As yet, its antigen is unknown. Germline V gene data show CDR1 as DFQATT and CDR2 as SNEGSKA (reference sequence). The CDR3 sequence is 15 residues long. V shed 3 bases, J shed 4 bases, and the junction held 12 bases outside the gene matches. Unique molecular identifiers were used in preparing the TCRbeta library. One entry per CDR3 protein results from TCRdb running MiXCR on the PCR reads. The table has just under 350,000 distinct CDR3 sequences, 15% to 20% seen once. The data are from a study of T-cell reconstitution after alpha-beta-depleted transplantation in children. Study-wide findings and caveats: Some patients' high day-60 TCRbeta diversity was attributed to recipient cells surviving conditioning. Newly produced T cells mostly accounted for T-cell counts and diversity one year post-transplant.

This material consisted of PBMCs, mostly from graft donor cells, taken 360 days after TCRalphabeta/CD19-depleted stem cell transplant. The chain joins TRBV20-1 to TRBJ2-7; 7 bases align to TRBD2. The sequence was collected from a male patient aged 2-15 years who had a stem cell transplant for acute lymphoblastic leukemia, so the T cells may come from the graft donor. For the CDR3, the DNA is TGCAGTGCTAGGCCTCCGGGGGACTACTCATACGAGCAGTACTTC. Encoded protein: CSARPPGDYSYEQYF.